The rows below give T cell receptor beta chains drawn from one sample of a study of blood T cell repertoires in COVID-19. Repertoires were generated with immunoSEQ multiplex PCR, while TCRdb's copy carries only in-frame clones and drops some. The table shows some 180,000 clones, with more than 80% occurring only once. Sequencing was done on a sample of peripheral blood. These receptors were collected from a man aged 50-59 years with acute or convalescent COVID-19. CDR3s include the opening cysteine and the closing phenylalanine or tryptophan. The D gene is left open where the match is weak. Where a row states a size, it is once, few, many or the class of an expanded clone; other rows omit it.

clone size: -; V gene: TRBV28; J gene: TRBJ2-1; D gene: TRBD1; CDR3 protein: CASSPRDSFLSYNEQFF; CDR3 DNA: TGTGCCAGCAGTCCGAGGGACAGCTTCTTGTCCTACAATGAGCAGTTCTTC
clone size: -; V gene: TRBV7-6; J gene: TRBJ2-3; D gene: TRBD1; CDR3 protein: CASSGWDSDGADTQYF; CDR3 DNA: TGTGCCAGCAGCGGCTGGGACAGCGATGGCGCAGATACGCAGTATTTT
clone size: medium-sized; V gene: TRBV19; J gene: TRBJ1-5; D gene: -; CDR3 protein: CASSISGYSNQPQHF; CDR3 DNA: TGTGCCAGTAGTATTTCAGGGTATAGCAATCAGCCCCAGCATTTT
clone size: -; V gene: TRBV5-4; J gene: TRBJ1-4; D gene: TRBD1; CDR3 protein: CASSSGQGTATNEKLFF; CDR3 DNA: TGTGCCAGCAGCTCCGGACAGGGGACTGCAACTAATGAAAAACTGTTTTTT
clone size: -; V gene: TRBV2; J gene: TRBJ2-3; D gene: -; CDR3 protein: CASRRFDRIEGTDTQYF; CDR3 DNA: TGTGCCAGCAGGCGATTCGACAGGATTGAGGGCACAGATACGCAGTATTTT
clone size: -; V gene: TRBV11-2; J gene: TRBJ2-2; D gene: TRBD2; CDR3 protein: CASSSGLAGSGELFF; CDR3 DNA: TGTGCCAGCAGCTCGGGACTAGCGGGCTCTGGGGAGCTGTTTTTT
clone size: -; V gene: TRBV28; J gene: TRBJ1-1; D gene: -; CDR3 protein: CASSLSVQFTEAFF; CDR3 DNA: TGTGCCAGCAGTTTATCCGTACAGTTCACTGAAGCTTTCTTT
clone size: few; V gene: TRBV10-2; J gene: TRBJ1-2; D gene: -; CDR3 protein: CATWGRITNYGYTF; CDR3 DNA: TGCGCCACATGGGGGAGGATAACTAACTATGGCTACACCTTC
clone size: -; V gene: TRBV19; J gene: TRBJ1-1; D gene: TRBD1; CDR3 protein: CASSADREGTEAFF; CDR3 DNA: TGTGCCAGTAGTGCGGACAGGGAGGGTACTGAAGCTTTCTTT
clone size: few; V gene: TRBV5-4; J gene: TRBJ1-2; D gene: TRBD1; CDR3 protein: CASSLQGAYGYTF; CDR3 DNA: TGTGCCAGCAGCTTGCAGGGGGCCTATGGCTACACCTTC
clone size: once; V gene: TRBV23-1; J gene: TRBJ2-3; D gene: TRBD2; CDR3 protein: CASSILAGYTDTQYF; CDR3 DNA: TGCGCCAGCAGTATCCTAGCGGGGTACACAGATACGCAGTATTTT
clone size: -; V gene: TRBV7-9; J gene: TRBJ2-5; D gene: TRBD1; CDR3 protein: CASSPHWDRGQETQYF; CDR3 DNA: TGTGCCAGCAGCCCACATTGGGACAGGGGCCAAGAGACCCAGTACTTC
clone size: once; V gene: TRBV20-1; J gene: TRBJ2-3; D gene: -; CDR3 protein: CIVGGDTQYF; CDR3 DNA: TGCATCGTTGGGGGGGATACGCAGTATTTT